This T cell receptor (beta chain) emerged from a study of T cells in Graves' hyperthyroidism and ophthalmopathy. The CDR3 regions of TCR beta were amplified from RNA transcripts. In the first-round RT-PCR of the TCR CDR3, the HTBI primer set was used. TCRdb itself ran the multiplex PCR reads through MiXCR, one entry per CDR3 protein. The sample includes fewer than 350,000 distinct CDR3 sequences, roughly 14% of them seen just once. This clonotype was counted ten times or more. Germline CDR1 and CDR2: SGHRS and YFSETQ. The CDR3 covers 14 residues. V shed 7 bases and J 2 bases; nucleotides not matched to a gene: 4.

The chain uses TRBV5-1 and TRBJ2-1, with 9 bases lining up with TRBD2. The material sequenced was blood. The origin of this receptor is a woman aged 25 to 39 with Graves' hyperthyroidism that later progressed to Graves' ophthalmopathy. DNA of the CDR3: TGCGCCAGCTATACTAGCGGGCCCTACAATGAGCAGTTCTTC. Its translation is CASYTSGPYNEQFF.